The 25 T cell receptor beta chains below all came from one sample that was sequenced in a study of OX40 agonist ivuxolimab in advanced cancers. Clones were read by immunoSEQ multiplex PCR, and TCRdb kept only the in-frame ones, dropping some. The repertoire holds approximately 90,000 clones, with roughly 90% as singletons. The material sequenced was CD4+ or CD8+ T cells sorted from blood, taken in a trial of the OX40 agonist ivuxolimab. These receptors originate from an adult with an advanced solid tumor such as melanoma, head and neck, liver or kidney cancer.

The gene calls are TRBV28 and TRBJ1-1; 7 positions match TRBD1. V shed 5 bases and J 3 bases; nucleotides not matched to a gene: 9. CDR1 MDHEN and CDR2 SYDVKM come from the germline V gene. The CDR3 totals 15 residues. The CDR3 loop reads CASSPHTGVHTEAFF. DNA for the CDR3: TGTGCCAGCAGTCCCCACACAGGGGTTCACACTGAAGCTTTCTTT.

The CDR3 protein is CSANPGRAFF. The CDR3 bases are TGCAGTGCCAACCCGGGTAGAGCTTTCTTT. The chain has TRBV20-1 and TRBJ1-1, with D uncertain. Trimming stripped 6 bases from V and 10 bases from J, with 12 bases between. The germline V gene encodes CDR1 DFQATT and CDR2 SNEGSKA (reference sequence). The CDR3 has 10 amino acids.

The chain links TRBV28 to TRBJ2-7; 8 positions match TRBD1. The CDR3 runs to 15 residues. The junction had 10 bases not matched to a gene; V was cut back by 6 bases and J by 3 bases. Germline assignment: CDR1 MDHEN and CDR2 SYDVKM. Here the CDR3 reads CASRTPQGAIYEQYF. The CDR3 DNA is TGTGCCAGCAGGACCCCTCAGGGGGCGATCTACGAGCAGTACTTC. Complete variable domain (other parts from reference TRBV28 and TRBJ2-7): DVKVTQSSRYLVKRTGEKVFLECVQDMDHENMFWYRQDPGLGLRLIYFSYDVKMKEKGDIPEGYSVSREKKERFSLILESASTNQTSMYLCASRTPQGAIYEQYFGPGTRLTVT.

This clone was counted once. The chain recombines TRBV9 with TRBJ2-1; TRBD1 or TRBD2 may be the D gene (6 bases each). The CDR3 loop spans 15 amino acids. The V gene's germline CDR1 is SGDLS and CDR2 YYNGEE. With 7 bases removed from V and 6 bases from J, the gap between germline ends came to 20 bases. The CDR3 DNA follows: TGTGCCAGCTCCGTAGTCCCGGGGGCTGGCAATGAGCAGTTCTTC. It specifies CASSVVPGAGNEQFF.

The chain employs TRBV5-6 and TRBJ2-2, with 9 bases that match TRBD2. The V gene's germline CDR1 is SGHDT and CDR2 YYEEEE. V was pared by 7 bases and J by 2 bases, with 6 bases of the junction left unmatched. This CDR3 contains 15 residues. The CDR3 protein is CASGRLAANTGELFF. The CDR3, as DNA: TGTGCCAGCGGTCGACTAGCGGCTAACACCGGGGAGCTGTTTTTT. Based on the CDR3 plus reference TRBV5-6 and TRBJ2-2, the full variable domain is DAGVTQSPTHLIKTRGQQVTLRCSPKSGHDTVSWYQQALGQGPQFIFQYYEEEERQRGNFPDRFSGHQFPNYSSELNVNALLLGDSALYLCASGRLAANTGELFFGEGSRLTVL.

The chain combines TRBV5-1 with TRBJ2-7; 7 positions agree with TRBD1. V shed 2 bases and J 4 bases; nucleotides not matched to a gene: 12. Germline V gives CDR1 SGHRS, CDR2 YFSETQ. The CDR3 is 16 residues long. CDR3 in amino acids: CASSFSTGQNRYEQYF. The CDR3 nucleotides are TGCGCCAGCAGCTTTTCGACAGGGCAAAATCGATACGAGCAGTACTTC. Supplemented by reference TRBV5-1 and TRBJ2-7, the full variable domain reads KAGVTQTPRYLIKTRGQQVTLSCSPISGHRSVSWYQQTPGQGLQFLFEYFSETQRNKGNFPGRFSGRQFSNSRSEMNVSTLELGDSALYLCASSFSTGQNRYEQYFGPGTRLTVT.

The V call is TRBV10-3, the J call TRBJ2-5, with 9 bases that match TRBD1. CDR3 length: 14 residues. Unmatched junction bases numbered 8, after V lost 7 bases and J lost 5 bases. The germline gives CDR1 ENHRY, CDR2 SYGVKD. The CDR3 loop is CAIKPGQGSETQYF. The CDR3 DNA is TGTGCCATCAAACCGGGACAGGGCTCGGAGACCCAGTACTTC.

The CDR3 loop is CASSWDSYEQYF. In DNA form, the CDR3 reads TGTGCCAGCAGCTGGGACTCCTACGAGCAGTACTTC. The chain carries TRBV7-9 and TRBJ2-7; D gene uncertain. V was shortened by 4 bases and J by 0 bases, with 4 bases between the two germline ends. Germline lookup yields CDR1 SEHNR and CDR2 FQNEAQ (reference sequence). The CDR3 is 12 residues long. The full variable domain, in which reference TRBV7-9 and TRBJ2-7 provide the parts outside the CDR3, is DTGVSQNPRHKITKRGQNVTFRCDPISEHNRLYWYRQTLGQGPEFLTYFQNEAQLEKSRLLSDRFSAERPKGSFSTLEIQRTEQGDSAMYLCASSWDSYEQYFGPGTRLTVT.

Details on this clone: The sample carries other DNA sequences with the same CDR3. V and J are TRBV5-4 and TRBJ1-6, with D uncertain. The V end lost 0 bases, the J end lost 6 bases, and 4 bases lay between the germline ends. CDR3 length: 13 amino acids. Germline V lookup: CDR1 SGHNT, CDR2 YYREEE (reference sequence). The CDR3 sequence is CASSLEGNSPLHF. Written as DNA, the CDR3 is TGTGCCAGCAGCTTGGAGGGTAATTCACCCCTCCACTTT.

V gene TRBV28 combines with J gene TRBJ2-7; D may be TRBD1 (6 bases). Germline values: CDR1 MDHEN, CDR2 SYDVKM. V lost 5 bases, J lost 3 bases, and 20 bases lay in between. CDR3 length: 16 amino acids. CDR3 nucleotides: TGTGCCAGCAGTCGCTTGTCCCCCGGGACACACTACGAGCAGTACTTC. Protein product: CASSRLSPGTHYEQYF.

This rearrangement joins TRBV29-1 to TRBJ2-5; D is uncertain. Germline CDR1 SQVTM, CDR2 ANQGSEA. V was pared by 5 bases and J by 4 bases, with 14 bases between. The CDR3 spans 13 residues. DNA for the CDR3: TGCAGCGTTTGTACAGTGTTAGTAGAGACCCAGTACTTC. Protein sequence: CSVCTVLVETQYF.

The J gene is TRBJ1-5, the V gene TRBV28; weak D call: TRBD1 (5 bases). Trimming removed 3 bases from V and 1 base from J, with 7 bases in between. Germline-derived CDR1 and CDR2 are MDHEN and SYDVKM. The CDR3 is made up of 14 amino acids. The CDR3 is CASSFDRSNQPQHF. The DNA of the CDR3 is TGTGCCAGCAGTTTTGACAGAAGCAATCAGCCCCAGCATTTT.

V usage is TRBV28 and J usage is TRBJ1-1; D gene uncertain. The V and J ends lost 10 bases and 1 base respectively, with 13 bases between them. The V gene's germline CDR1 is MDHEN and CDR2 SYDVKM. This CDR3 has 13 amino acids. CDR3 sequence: CATWAATNTEAFF. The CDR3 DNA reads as TGTGCCACTTGGGCGGCCACGAACACTGAAGCTTTCTTT.

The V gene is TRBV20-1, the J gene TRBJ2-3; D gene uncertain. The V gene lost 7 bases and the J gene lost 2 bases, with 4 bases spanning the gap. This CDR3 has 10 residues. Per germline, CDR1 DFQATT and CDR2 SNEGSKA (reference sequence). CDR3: CSVITDTQYF. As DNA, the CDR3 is TGCAGTGTCATCACAGATACGCAGTATTTT.

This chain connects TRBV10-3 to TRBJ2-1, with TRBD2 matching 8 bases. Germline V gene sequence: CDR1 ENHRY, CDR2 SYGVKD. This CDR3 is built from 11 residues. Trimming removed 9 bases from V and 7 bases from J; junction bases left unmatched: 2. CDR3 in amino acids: CAMSSGNEQFF. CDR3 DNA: TGTGCCATGTCTAGCGGGAATGAGCAGTTCTTC.

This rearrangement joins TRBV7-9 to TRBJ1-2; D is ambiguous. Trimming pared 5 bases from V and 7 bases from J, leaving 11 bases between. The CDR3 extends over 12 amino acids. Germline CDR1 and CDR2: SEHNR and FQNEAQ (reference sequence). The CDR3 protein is CASSQEGLGYTF. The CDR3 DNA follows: TGTGCCAGCAGCCAAGAAGGTCTTGGCTACACCTTC. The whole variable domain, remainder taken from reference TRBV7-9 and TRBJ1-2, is DTGVSQNPRHKITKRGQNVTFRCDPISEHNRLYWYRQTLGQGPEFLTYFQNEAQLEKSRLLSDRFSAERPKGSFSTLEIQRTEQGDSAMYLCASSQEGLGYTFGSGTRLTVV.

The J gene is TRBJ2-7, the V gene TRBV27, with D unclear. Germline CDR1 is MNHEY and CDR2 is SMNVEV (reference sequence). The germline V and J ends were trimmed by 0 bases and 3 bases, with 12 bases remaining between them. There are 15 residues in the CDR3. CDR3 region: CASSLSVDLIYEQYF. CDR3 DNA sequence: TGTGCCAGCAGTTTATCGGTAGACCTGATCTACGAGCAGTACTTC.

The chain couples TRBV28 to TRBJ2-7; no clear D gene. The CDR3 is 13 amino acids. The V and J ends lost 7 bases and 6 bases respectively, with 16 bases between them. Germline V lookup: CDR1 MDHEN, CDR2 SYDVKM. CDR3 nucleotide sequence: TGTGCCAGCACCTCCCCCAGGTTTGTCGAGCAGTACTTC. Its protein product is CASTSPRFVEQYF.

CDR3 sequence reads: CASIPGQGLHEQYF. The CDR3 DNA follows: TGCGCCAGCATACCGGGACAGGGTTTGCACGAGCAGTACTTC. V usage is TRBV10-1 and J usage is TRBJ2-7; TRBD1 aligns across 9 bases. Germline V gene data show CDR1 as WNHNN and CDR2 as SYGVQD (reference sequence). This CDR3 spans 14 amino acids. J gave up 5 bases and V 7 bases, and 9 bases lay outside the gene matches.

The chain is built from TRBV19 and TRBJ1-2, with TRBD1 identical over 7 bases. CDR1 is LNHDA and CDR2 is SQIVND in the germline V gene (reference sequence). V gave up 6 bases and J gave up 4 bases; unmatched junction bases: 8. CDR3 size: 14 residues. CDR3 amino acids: CASSPGQSPYGYTF. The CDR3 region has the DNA TGTGCCAGTAGCCCGGGACAGTCCCCCTATGGCTACACCTTC.

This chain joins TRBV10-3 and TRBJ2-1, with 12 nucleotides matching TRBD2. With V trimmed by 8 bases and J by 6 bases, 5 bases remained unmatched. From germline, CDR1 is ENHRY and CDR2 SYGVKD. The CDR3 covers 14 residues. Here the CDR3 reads CAIAASGGANEQFF. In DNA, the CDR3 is TGTGCCATCGCGGCTAGCGGGGGGGCCAATGAGCAGTTCTTC.

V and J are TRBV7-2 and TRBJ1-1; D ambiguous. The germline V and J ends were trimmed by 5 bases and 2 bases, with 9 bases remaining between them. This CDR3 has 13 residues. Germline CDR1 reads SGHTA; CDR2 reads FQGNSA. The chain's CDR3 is CASSVQENTEAFF. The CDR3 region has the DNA TGTGCCAGCAGCGTACAAGAAAACACTGAAGCTTTCTTT.

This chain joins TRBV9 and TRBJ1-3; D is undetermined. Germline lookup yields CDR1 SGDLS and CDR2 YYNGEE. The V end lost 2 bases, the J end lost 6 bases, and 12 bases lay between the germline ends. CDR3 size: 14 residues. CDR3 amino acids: CASSVEAKENTIYF. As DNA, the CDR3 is TGTGCCAGCAGCGTGGAGGCGAAGGAAAACACCATATATTTT.

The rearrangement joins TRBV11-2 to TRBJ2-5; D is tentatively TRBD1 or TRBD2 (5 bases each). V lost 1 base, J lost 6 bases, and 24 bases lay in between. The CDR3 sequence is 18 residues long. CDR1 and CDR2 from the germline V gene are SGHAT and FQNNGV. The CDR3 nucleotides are TGTGCCAGCAGCTTAGGAGGGGTCGGTCAGAGGGCGAGAAAGACCCAGTACTTC. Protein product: CASSLGGVGQRARKTQYF.

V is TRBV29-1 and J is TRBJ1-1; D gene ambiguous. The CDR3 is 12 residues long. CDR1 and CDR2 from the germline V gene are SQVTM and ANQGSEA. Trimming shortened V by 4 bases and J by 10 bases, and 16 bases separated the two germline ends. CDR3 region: CSVAPPGSSAFF. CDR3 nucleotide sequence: TGCAGCGTTGCCCCCCCCGGCTCCTCAGCTTTCTTT.